The 7 T cell receptor beta chains below come from one sample, sequenced in a study of blood T cells in healthy people across ages (dated by TCRdb to 2014 to 2015). The library was built by means of 5' RACE. The data were produced on an Illumina HiSeq 2500. A second roughly 6 to 11 cycle PCR used a sample-barcoded 5' primer and a J-beta primer mix. The public reads were reprocessed in TCRdb via fastp at Q25 and MiXCR, keeping in-frame beta chains. CDR3 protein duplicates are merged, each entry listing the most common genes and DNA. The sample records approximately 960,000 distinct CDR3 sequences, under 35% of which are singletons. Clones ranked in the top ten supply more than 8.5% of the sample. Another study also made use of these data, one on T cells of mothers and their children.

The specimen sequenced was blood. These receptors all come from a woman between 40 and 50 years old in good health.

The chain recombines TRBV6-5 with TRBJ2-5; TRBD1 matches 9 bases. The CDR3 consists of 16 residues. The V segment lost 5 bases and the J segment 5 bases; nucleotides outside the gene matches: 12. Per the germline V gene, CDR1 is MNHEY and CDR2 is SVGAGI. The CDR3 DNA reads as TGTGCCAGCAGTCCTACAGGGGGCATGGGTTGGGAGACCCAGTACTTC. Protein: CASSPTGGMGWETQYF.

For this clonotype: Here the CDR3 omits its conserved ending phenylalanine or tryptophan, so a read error is the likely source. The chain couples TRBV2 to TRBJ1-5; perhaps TRBD1 as D (6 bases). This CDR3 contains 15 residues. The V end lost 7 bases, the J end lost 6 bases, and 19 bases lay between the germline ends. Per germline, CDR1 SNHLY and CDR2 FYNNEI. The CDR3 coding sequence is TGTGCCAGCAATGAGAGACGGGGGGCAGGTCAGCCCCAGCATGTT. This codes for CASNERRGAGQPQHV.

This clonotype has more than one count but fewer than ten. This sequence joins TRBV2 and TRBJ1-2; D ambiguous. The ends were cut back, 2 bases at V and 3 bases at J, with 7 bases in the middle. Germline lookup yields CDR1 SNHLY and CDR2 FYNNEI. The CDR3 has 13 residues. The DNA of the CDR3 is TGTGCCAGCAGTGAACGGCAGGACTATGGCTACACCTTC. Protein sequence: CASSERQDYGYTF.

The chain couples TRBV27 to TRBJ2-7; a weak D match, TRBD1 (6 bases). Germline loops: CDR1 MNHEY, CDR2 SMNVEV (reference sequence). This CDR3 has 15 amino acids. V lost 4 bases to trimming and J lost 6 bases, with 19 bases between them. The CDR3 nucleotides read TGTGCCAGCAGTTCCTCAGGGGTCACGCTGGGCGAGCAGTACTTC. Its translation is CASSSSGVTLGEQYF.

This clonotype showed up just a few times. The chain has TRBV6-5 and TRBJ1-1; perhaps TRBD1 as D (6 bases). This CDR3 is 15 amino acids long. The germline V gene has CDR1 MNHEY and CDR2 SVGAGI. V was shortened by 7 bases and J by 2 bases, with 17 bases between the two germline ends. DNA for the CDR3: TGTGCCAGCACCACCCGGGGGCTCGGTAACACTGAAGCTTTCTTT. Translating gives CASTTRGLGNTEAFF.

CDR3: CASSLNKGCSDTQYF. The CDR3 region has the DNA TGTGCCAGCAGCTTGAACAAGGGGTGTTCAGATACGCAGTATTTT. The chain carries TRBV5-8 and TRBJ2-3; possibly TRBD1 for D (5 bases). There are 15 residues in the CDR3. Trimming cost V 1 base and J 4 bases, with 13 bases left between them. Germline CDR1 reads SGHTS; CDR2 reads YDEGEE.

V and J are TRBV4-3 and TRBJ2-1; 10 bases align to TRBD2. CDR3 size: 19 residues. Per germline, CDR1 LGHNA and CDR2 YSLEER. The ends lost 0 bases at V and 10 bases at J; junction bases unmatched: 18. As DNA, the CDR3 is TGCGCCAGCAGCCAAGATCTTCCAGCGGGGGGGCCCAGTTTCCGGGAGCAGTTCTTC. This gives the protein CASSQDLPAGGPSFREQFF.